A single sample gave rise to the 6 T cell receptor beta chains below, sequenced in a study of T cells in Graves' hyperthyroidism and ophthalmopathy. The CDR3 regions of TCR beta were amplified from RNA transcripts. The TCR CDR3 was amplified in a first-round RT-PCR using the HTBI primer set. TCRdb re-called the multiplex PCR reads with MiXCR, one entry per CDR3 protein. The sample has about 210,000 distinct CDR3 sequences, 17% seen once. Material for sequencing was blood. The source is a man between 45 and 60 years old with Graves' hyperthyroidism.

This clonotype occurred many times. CDR3 loop: CASIGGRTLADTQYF. As DNA, the CDR3 is TGTGCCAGCATTGGCGGGAGAACCCTGGCAGATACGCAGTATTTT. This chain connects TRBV28 to TRBJ2-3; 7 bases align to TRBD2. The CDR3 is made up of 15 amino acids. V gave up 7 bases and J gave up 4 bases; unmatched junction bases: 11. Germline V gene lookup returns CDR1 MDHEN and CDR2 SYDVKM.

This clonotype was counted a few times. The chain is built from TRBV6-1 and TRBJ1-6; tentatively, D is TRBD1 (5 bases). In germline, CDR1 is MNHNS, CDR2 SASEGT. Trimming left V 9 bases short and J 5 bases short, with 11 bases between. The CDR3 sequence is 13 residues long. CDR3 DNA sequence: TGTGCCAGTGCGACAGAGAATAATTCACCCCTCCACTTT. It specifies CASATENNSPLHF.

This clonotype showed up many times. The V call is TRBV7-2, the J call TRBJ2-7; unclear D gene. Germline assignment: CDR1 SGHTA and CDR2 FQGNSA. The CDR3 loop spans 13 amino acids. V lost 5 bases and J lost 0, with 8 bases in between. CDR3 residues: CASSPHSSYEQYF. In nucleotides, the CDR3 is TGTGCCAGCAGCCCACACAGCTCCTACGAGCAGTACTTC.

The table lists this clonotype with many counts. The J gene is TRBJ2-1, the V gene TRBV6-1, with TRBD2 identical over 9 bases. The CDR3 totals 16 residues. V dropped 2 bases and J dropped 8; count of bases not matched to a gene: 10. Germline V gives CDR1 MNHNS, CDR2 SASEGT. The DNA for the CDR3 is TGTGCCAGCAGTGAATTTCATGGGACTAGCTCCGATGAGCAGTTCTTC. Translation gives CASSEFHGTSSDEQFF.

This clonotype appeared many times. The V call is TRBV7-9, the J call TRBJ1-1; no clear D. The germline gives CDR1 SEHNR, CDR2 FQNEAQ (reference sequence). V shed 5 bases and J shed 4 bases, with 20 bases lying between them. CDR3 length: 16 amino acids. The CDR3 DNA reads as TGTGCCAGCAGCCCCATAGGAGGGATTTACGGCACTGAAGCTTTCTTT. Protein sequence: CASSPIGGIYGTEAFF.

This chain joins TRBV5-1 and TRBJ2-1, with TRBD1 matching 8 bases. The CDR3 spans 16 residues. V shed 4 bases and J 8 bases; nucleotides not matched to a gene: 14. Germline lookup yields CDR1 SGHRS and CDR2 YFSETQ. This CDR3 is CASSGRTGKTADEQFF. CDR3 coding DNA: TGCGCCAGCAGCGGCCGGACAGGGAAGACAGCTGATGAGCAGTTCTTC.